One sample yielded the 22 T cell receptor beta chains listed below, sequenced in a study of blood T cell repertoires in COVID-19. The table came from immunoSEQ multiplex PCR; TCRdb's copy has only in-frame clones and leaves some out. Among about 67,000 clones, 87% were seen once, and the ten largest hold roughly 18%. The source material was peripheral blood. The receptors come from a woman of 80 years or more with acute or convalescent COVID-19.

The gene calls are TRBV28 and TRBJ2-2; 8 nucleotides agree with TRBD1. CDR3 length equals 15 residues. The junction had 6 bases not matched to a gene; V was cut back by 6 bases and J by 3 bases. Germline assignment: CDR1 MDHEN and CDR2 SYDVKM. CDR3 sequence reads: CASSRGPGYTGELFF. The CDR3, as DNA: TGTGCCAGCAGCAGGGGGCCCGGGTACACCGGGGAGCTGTTTTTT.

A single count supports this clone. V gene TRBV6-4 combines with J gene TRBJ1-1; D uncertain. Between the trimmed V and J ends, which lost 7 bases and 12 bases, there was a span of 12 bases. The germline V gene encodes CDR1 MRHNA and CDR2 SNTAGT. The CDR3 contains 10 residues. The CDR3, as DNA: TGTGCCAGCACCACGGGGAACCCTTTCTTT. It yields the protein CASTTGNPFF.

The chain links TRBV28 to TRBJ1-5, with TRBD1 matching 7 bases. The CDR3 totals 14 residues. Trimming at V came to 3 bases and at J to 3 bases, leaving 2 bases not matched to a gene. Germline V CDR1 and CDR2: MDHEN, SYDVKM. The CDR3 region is CASSFTGANQPQHF. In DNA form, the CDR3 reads TGTGCCAGCAGTTTTACAGGGGCCAATCAGCCCCAGCATTTT.

The CDR3 sequence is CASSLFAIVNSEVQGYNEQFF. The CDR3, as DNA: TGTGCCAGCAGTTTATTTGCCATCGTAAATAGCGAGGTACAAGGATACAATGAGCAGTTCTTC. This rearrangement joins TRBV27 to TRBJ2-1; possible D gene TRBD2, 5 bases. The germline V and J ends were trimmed by 1 base and 4 bases, with 29 bases remaining between them. The germline V gene encodes CDR1 MNHEY and CDR2 SMNVEV (reference sequence). The CDR3 covers 21 residues.

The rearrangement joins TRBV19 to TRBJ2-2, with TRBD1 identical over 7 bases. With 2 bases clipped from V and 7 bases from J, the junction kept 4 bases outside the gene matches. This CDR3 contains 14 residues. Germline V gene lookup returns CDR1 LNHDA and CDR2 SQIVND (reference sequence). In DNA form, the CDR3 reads TGTGCCAGTAGTATATTAGGGGGCGGCGGGGAGCTGTTTTTT. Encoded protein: CASSILGGGGELFF.

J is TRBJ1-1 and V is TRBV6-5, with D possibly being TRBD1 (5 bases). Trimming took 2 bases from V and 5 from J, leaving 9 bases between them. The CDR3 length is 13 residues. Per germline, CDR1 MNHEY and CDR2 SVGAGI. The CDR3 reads CASSYRGETEAFF. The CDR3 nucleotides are TGTGCCAGCAGTTACCGGGGGGAGACTGAAGCTTTCTTT.

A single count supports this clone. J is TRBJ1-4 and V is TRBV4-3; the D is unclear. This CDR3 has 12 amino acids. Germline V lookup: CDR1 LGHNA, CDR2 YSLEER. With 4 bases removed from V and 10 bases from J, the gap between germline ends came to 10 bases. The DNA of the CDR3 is TGCGCCAGCAGCCGCTCCGGAGGAAAACTGTTTTTT. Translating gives CASSRSGGKLFF.

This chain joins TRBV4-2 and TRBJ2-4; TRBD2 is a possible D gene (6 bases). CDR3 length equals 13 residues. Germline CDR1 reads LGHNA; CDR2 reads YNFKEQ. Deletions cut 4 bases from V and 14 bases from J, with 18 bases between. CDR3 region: CASSPSGEGGKYF. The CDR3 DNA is TGTGCCAGCAGCCCCTCCGGCGAAGGAGGGAAGTACTTC.

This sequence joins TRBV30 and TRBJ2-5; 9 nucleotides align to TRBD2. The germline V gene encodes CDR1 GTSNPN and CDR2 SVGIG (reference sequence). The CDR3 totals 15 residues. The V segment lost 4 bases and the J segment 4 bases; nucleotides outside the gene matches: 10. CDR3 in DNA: TGTGCCTGGACGACTAGCGGCTACCATGGAGAGACCCAGTACTTC. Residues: CAWTTSGYHGETQYF.

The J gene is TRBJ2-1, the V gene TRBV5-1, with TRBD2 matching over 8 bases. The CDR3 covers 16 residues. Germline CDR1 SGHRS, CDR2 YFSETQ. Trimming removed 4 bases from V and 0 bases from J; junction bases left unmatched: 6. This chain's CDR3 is CASSPTGGSSYNEQFF. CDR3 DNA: TGCGCCAGCAGCCCCACGGGGGGGAGCTCCTACAATGAGCAGTTCTTC. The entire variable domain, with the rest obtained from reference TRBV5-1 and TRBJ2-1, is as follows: KAGVTQTPRYLIKTRGQQVTLSCSPISGHRSVSWYQQTPGQGLQFLFEYFSETQRNKGNFPGRFSGRQFSNSRSEMNVSTLELGDSALYLCASSPTGGSSYNEQFFGPGTRLTVL.

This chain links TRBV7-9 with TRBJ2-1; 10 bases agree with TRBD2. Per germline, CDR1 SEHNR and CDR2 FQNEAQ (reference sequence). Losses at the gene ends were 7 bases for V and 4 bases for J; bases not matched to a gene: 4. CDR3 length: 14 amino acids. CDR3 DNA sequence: TGTGCCAGCACCCTAGCGGGAGTGTACAATGAGCAGTTCTTC. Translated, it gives CASTLAGVYNEQFF.

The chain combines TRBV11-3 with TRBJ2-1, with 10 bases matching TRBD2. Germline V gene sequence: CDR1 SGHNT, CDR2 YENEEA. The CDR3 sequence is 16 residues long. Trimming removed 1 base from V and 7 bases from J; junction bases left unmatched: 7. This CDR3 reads CASSLAGTSALNEQFF. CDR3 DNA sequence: TGTGCCAGCAGCTTAGCCGGGACTAGCGCATTAAATGAGCAGTTCTTC.

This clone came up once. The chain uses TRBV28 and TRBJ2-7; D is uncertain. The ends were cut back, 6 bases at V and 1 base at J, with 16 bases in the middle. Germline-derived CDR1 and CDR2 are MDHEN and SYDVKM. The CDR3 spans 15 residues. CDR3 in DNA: TGTGCCAGCAGGCGGCGGCGTTCAGAATCCTACGAGCAGTACTTC. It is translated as CASRRRRSESYEQYF. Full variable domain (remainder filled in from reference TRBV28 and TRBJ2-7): DVKVTQSSRYLVKRTGEKVFLECVQDMDHENMFWYRQDPGLGLRLIYFSYDVKMKEKGDIPEGYSVSREKKERFSLILESASTNQTSMYLCASRRRRSESYEQYFGPGTRLTVT.

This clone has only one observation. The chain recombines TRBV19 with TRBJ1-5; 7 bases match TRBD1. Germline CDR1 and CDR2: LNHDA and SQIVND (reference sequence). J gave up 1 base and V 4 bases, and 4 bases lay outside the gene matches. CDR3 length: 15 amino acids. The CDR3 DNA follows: TGTGCCAGTAGTAGACAGGGATGGAGCAATCAGCCCCAGCATTTT. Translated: CASSRQGWSNQPQHF.

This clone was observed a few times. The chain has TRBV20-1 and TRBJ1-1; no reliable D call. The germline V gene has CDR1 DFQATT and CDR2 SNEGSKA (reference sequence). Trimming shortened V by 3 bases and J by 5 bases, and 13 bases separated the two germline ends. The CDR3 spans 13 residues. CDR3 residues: CSASPSKETEAFF. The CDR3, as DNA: TGCAGTGCTAGTCCATCAAAGGAGACTGAAGCTTTCTTT.

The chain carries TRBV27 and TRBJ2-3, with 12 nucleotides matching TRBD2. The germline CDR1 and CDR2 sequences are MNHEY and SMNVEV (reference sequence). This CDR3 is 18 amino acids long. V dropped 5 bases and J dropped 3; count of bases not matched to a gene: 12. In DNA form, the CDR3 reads TGTGCCAGCAGTCTTGCGGGTTTACTAGCGGGAGGAACAGATACGCAGTATTTT. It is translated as CASSLAGLLAGGTDTQYF.

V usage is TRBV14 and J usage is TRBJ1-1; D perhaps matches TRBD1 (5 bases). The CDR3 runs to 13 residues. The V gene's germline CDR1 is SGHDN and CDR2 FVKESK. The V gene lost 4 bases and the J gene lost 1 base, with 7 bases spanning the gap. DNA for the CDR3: TGTGCCAGCAGCCGGCAGGGGAACACTGAAGCTTTCTTT. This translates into CASSRQGNTEAFF.

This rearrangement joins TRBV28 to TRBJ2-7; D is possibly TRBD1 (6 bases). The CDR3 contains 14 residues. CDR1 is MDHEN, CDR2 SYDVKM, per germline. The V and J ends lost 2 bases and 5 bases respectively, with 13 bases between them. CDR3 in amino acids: CASSLTGKLNEQYF. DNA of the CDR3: TGTGCCAGCAGTTTAACAGGGAAACTCAACGAGCAGTACTTC.

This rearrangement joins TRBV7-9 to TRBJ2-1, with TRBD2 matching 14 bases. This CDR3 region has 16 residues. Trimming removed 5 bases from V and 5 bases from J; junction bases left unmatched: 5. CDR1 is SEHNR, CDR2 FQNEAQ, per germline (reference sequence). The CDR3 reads CASSPRTSGRNNEQFF. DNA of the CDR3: TGTGCCAGCAGCCCAAGGACTAGCGGGAGGAACAATGAGCAGTTCTTC.

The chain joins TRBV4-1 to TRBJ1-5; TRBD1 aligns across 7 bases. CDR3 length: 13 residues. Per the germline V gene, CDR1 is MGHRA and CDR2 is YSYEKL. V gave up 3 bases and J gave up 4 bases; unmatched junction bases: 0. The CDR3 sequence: CASSQGQNQPQHF. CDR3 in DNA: TGCGCCAGCAGCCAGGGACAGAATCAGCCCCAGCATTTT.

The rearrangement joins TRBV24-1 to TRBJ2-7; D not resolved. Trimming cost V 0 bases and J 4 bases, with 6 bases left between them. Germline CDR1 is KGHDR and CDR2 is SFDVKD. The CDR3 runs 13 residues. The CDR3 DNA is TGTGCCACCAGTGATTTGTGGAGTTACGAGCAGTACTTC. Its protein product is CATSDLWSYEQYF.

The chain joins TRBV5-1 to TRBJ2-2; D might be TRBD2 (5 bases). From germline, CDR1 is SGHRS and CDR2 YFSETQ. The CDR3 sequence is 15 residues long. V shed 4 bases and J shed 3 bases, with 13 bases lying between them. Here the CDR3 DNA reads TGCGCCAGCAGCCCCTCCACCGGGGACACCGGGGAGCTGTTTTTT. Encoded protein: CASSPSTGDTGELFF.